Sequencing of this TCR beta chain was carried out in a study of blood T cells in healthy people across ages. Alongside a J-beta primer mix, a sample-barcoded 5' primer served in a second PCR lasting roughly 6 to 12 cycles. A template-switch adaptor that had 12 random nucleotides put a tag on each cDNA molecule. One entry per CDR3 protein results from TCRdb running MiXCR on the 5' RACE reads. The sample holds 750,000 to 950,000 distinct CDR3 sequences, roughly 50% seen once. Trimming left V 1 base short and J 14 bases short, with 25 bases between. The CDR3 length is 16 residues. Germline CDR1 SGHTA, CDR2 FQGNSA. This clonotype was counted once. The antigen remains undetermined. General study findings and limits: The percentage of naive T cells correlated strongly with TCR beta diversity. Researchers judged that diversity estimates from one million T cells fell short of true values. A roughly linear fall in TCR beta diversity per million T cells was seen with increasing age.

V is TRBV7-2 and J is TRBJ2-3, with D perhaps matching TRBD2 (7 bases). The sequenced sample consisted of blood. The origin of this receptor is a man older than 75 in good health. The CDR3 reads CASSLGPRGGHRDAYF. In DNA form, the CDR3 reads TGTGCCAGCAGCTTAGGGCCCAGGGGAGGGCACAGAGACGCGTATTTT.